This TCR beta chain was retrieved from a study of Graves' ophthalmopathy and Graves' hyperthyroidism. On the study more broadly: Researchers classed hyperthyroidism as stable given no ophthalmopathy within 18 months of follow-up.

CDR1 and CDR2 from the germline V gene are DFQATT and SNEGSKA (reference sequence). The V and J ends lost 3 bases and 2 bases respectively, with 10 bases between them. CDR3 length equals 13 residues. Pregnancy or lactation, uncontrolled infections and other autoimmune diseases were grounds for excluding patients. Note on this clonotype: Its specificity is unknown.

TCR beta CDR3 regions were amplified from RNA transcripts. An opening RT-PCR round employed HTBI primers and preceded a second-round multiplex PCR. TCRdb reprocessed the multiplex PCR reads via MiXCR and lists one record per CDR3 protein. Of around 1.1 million distinct CDR3 sequences listed, roughly 35% are singletons. Study findings and constraints: Most thyroid clonotypes with frequency above 0.001 were detected in blood too.

The chain is built from TRBV20-1 and TRBJ1-1, with TRBD1 as a possible D gene (6 bases). The receptor was isolated from an adult man with Graves' hyperthyroidism. Sequencing was done on a sample of peripheral blood or thyroid tissue (not recorded which). The CDR3 reads CSASWTVNTEAFF. DNA of the CDR3: TGCAGTGCTAGCTGGACAGTTAACACTGAAGCTTTCTTT.